Listed here are 12 T cell receptor beta chains from one sample, sequenced in a study of T cell repertoires in cytomegalovirus infection. No antigen has been identified for these receptors. TCRdb used MiXCR to reprocess the reads, holding one entry per CDR3 protein. This table has about 920,000 distinct CDR3 sequences, roughly 30% appearing once. This specimen consisted of cultured CD8+ T cells from PBMCs, obtained from culture after CMV antigen stimulation. These receptors were taken from a human donor in good health (CMV status not recorded). Some clones in this sample may be carry-over from other donors' samples.

The chain has TRBV7-9 and TRBJ2-7, with D tentatively TRBD1 or TRBD2 (6 bases each). The CDR3 has 15 residues. Germline V gives CDR1 SEHNR, CDR2 FQNEAQ (reference sequence). V was clipped by 4 bases and J by 3 bases, with 16 bases between them. The chain's CDR3 is CASSSLRGGIYEQYF. CDR3 DNA: TGTGCCAGCAGCTCCCTCCGAGGGGGGATCTACGAGCAGTACTTC.

At least ten counts were recorded for this clonotype. The chain has TRBV4-1 and TRBJ1-1; D might be TRBD1 (6 bases). V gave up 0 bases and J gave up 6 bases, with 17 bases separating them. Germline V CDR1 and CDR2: MGHRA, YSYEKL. The CDR3 has 16 residues. CDR3 nucleotide sequence: TGCGCCAGCAGCCAAGATACCCTTAGGGGGATCGCTGAAGCTTTCTTT. Translated: CASSQDTLRGIAEAFF.

The V gene is TRBV7-3, the J gene TRBJ2-1; D might be TRBD1 or TRBD2, each matching 5 bases. In germline, CDR1 is SGHTA, CDR2 FQGTGA. V gave up 4 bases and J gave up 12 bases, with 13 bases separating them. The CDR3 runs 12 residues. CDR3 DNA: TGTGCCAGCAGCTGGGGCGAGGGTGGGCAGTTCTTC. Its protein is CASSWGEGGQFF.

As to this clonotype: With a much larger clone just one base away, this may be a read error. The chain links TRBV7-6 to TRBJ2-2; D might be TRBD2 (5 bases). CDR3 length: 14 residues. CDR1 and CDR2 from the germline V gene are SGHVS and FNYEAQ. CDR3 amino acids: CASSPLEGTEELFF. In nucleotides, the CDR3 is TGTGCCAGCAGCCCACTCGAGGGCACCGAGGAGCTGTTTTTT.

This clonotype was recorded a few times. The chain is built from TRBV7-9 and TRBJ2-7; a possible D gene is TRBD1 (6 bases). Germline loops: CDR1 SEHNR, CDR2 FQNEAQ (reference sequence). Trimming pared 5 bases from V and 7 bases from J, leaving 15 bases between. This CDR3 has 13 residues. The CDR3: CASSAQGKREQYF. The CDR3 coding sequence is TGTGCCAGCAGCGCACAGGGTAAGAGGGAGCAGTACTTC.

The CDR3 protein is CASSPPAGGNSPLHF. The CDR3 DNA reads as TGTGCCAGCTCACCACCGGCGGGGGGTAATTCACCCCTCCACTTT. This chain links TRBV18 with TRBJ1-6, with D possibly matching TRBD1 (5 bases). The CDR3 totals 15 residues. The V end was cut by 0 bases, the J end by 6 bases, with 9 bases between. Germline V lookup: CDR1 KGHSH, CDR2 LQKENI. The whole variable domain, remainder taken from reference TRBV18 and TRBJ1-6, is NAGVMQNPRHLVRRRGQEARLRCSPMKGHSHVYWYRQLPEEGLKFMVYLQKENIIDESGMPKERFSAEFPKEGPSILRIQQVVRGDSAAYFCASSPPAGGNSPLHFGNGTRLTVT.

The chain links TRBV7-8 to TRBJ2-1; D gene unclear. The CDR3 covers 18 residues. Germline V CDR1 and CDR2: SGHVS, FQNEAQ. Trimming removed 1 base at V and 3 bases at J, with 19 bases between. CDR3 protein: CASSLVPLVMVNYNEQFF. For the CDR3, the DNA is TGTGCCAGCAGCTTAGTCCCTCTAGTCATGGTTAACTACAATGAGCAGTTCTTC.

The chain employs TRBV12-3 or TRBV12-4 and TRBJ1-2; maybe TRBD1 (5 bases). Trimming removed 10 bases from V and 4 bases from J, with 10 bases in between. The CDR3 totals 11 residues. CDR3 nucleotide sequence: TGTGCCACCGGCCAGGGCTATGGCTACACCTTC. Translation gives CATGQGYGYTF.

This clonotype was counted many times. The V and J genes are TRBV19 and TRBJ2-1; D might be TRBD1 or TRBD2, each matching 5 bases. The germline V gene has CDR1 LNHDA and CDR2 SQIVND (reference sequence). The CDR3 sequence is 13 residues long. The germline V and J ends were trimmed by 0 bases and 11 bases, with 11 bases remaining between them. In DNA, the CDR3 is TGTGCCAGTAGTATAGATCCCCCGGGACAGCAGTTCTTC. As protein: CASSIDPPGQQFF.

Many counts were recorded for this clonotype. The V gene is TRBV27, the J gene TRBJ1-5; D may be TRBD1 (6 bases). This CDR3 comprises 14 residues. The V end lost 6 bases, the J end lost 2 bases, and 11 bases lay between the germline ends. Germline V gene lookup returns CDR1 MNHEY and CDR2 SMNVEV (reference sequence). CDR3 sequence reads: CASSLRGGNQPQHF. CDR3 nucleotide sequence: TGTGCCAGCAGCTTAAGGGGGGGCAATCAGCCCCAGCATTTT.

V and J are TRBV27 and TRBJ2-2; 7 bases line up with TRBD1. The length of the CDR3 is 15 residues. Unmatched junction bases numbered 7, after V lost 3 bases and J lost 6 bases. In germline, CDR1 is MNHEY, CDR2 SMNVEV (reference sequence). This chain's CDR3 is CASSFEQGLPGELFF. In DNA form, the CDR3 reads TGTGCCAGCAGTTTCGAACAGGGGCTGCCCGGGGAGCTGTTTTTT.

This clonotype came up many times. V and J are TRBV7-8 and TRBJ2-7; D might be TRBD2 (6 bases). The ends were cut back, 4 bases at V and 0 bases at J, with 22 bases in the middle. CDR1 and CDR2 (germline): SGHVS, FQNEAQ. The CDR3 contains 18 residues. CDR3 nucleotides: TGTGCCAGCAGCTCCAGCCATCTAGCTAGCGATCTCTCCTACGAGCAGTACTTC. It yields the protein CASSSSHLASDLSYEQYF.